Listed below are T cell receptor beta chains from one sample, sequenced in a study of shared clonotypes between healthy human individuals. Some clones are missing from TCRdb's copy, which holds only in-frame ones; the method was immunoSEQ multiplex PCR. The sample carries 800,000 or so clones, 90% to 97% recorded once. Input material: naive CD8+ T cells sorted from blood. Every receptor here comes from a man aged 25-40 years in good health. CDR3s include the opening cysteine and the closing phenylalanine or tryptophan. Fields, in order: CDR3 length, D gene, V gene, CDR3 protein. The D gene is left open where the match is weak.

length: 15
D: NA
V: TRBV4-1
CDR3: CASSQDQGSNQPQHF

length: 13
D: NA
V: TRBV9
CDR3: CASGTQNTGELFF

length: 18
D: NA
V: TRBV7-4
CDR3: CASSLNSSSQSRANVLTF

length: 17
D: TRBD1
V: TRBV28
CDR3: CASSYGRGTGVSYEQYF

length: 14
D: NA
V: TRBV27
CDR3: CASGPSGKGDGYTF

length: 12
D: NA
V: TRBV5-6
CDR3: CASATQPHEQYF

length: 13
D: NA
V: TRBV29-1
CDR3: CSVGGWSPGELFF

length: 12
D: NA
V: TRBV9
CDR3: CASSHRAGELFF

length: 13
D: TRBD2
V: TRBV12-5
CDR3: CASAWEGEETQYF

length: 16
D: NA
V: TRBV10-3
CDR3: CAISESLTDTGNTIYF

length: 15
D: TRBD1
V: TRBV7-2
CDR3: CASSAFPGQGFEQYF

length: 15
D: NA
V: TRBV6-1
CDR3: CASYPIPTNLNEQFF

length: 14
D: NA
V: TRBV19
CDR3: CASSIDSTSYEQYF

length: 16
D: NA
V: TRBV18
CDR3: CASSPSWGVRNNEQFF

length: 17
D: NA
V: TRBV5-1
CDR3: CASSLLASLLKDNEQFF

length: 17
D: TRBD2
V: TRBV28
CDR3: CASSLESGTSGTTKQFF

length: 11
D: NA
V: TRBV7-9
CDR3: CASSRGHEQYF

length: 13
D: NA
V: TRBV11-2
CDR3: CASSPSVPDTQYF

length: 15
D: TRBD1
V: TRBV11-2
CDR3: CASSFRQGVGYEQYF

length: 16
D: TRBD2
V: TRBV5-1
CDR3: CASSLGQREAAYEQYF

length: 13
D: NA
V: TRBV7-6
CDR3: CASSLEGTYEQYF

length: 17
D: NA
V: TRBV27
CDR3: CASSTFTPLGSNQPQHF

length: 18
D: TRBD1
V: TRBV5-1
CDR3: CASSPGDRGQAGANVLTF

length: 18
D: TRBD1
V: TRBV28
CDR3: CASSRQGTALQLYNEQFF

length: 15
D: NA
V: TRBV29-1
CDR3: CSVEVWEDKNYGYTF

length: 14
D: TRBD1
V: TRBV30
CDR3: CAWASGTGNYGYTF

length: 14
D: TRBD1
V: TRBV9
CDR3: CASGRQGSGNTIYF

length: 16
D: TRBD2
V: TRBV4-1
CDR3: CASSDGRESGWETQYF

length: 13
D: NA
V: TRBV12-5
CDR3: CASGLYLGTEQFF

length: 17
D: TRBD2
V: TRBV6-1
CDR3: CASSDLLAGIFTDTQYF

length: 16
D: TRBD1
V: TRBV7-9
CDR3: CASTGEFRDSYNEQFF

length: 15
D: TRBD1
V: TRBV29-1
CDR3: CSVELPGQGEETQYF

length: 17
D: TRBD2
V: TRBV2
CDR3: CASSTGLAGVLFETQYF

length: 11
D: NA
V: TRBV2
CDR3: CASKGVTEAFF

length: 12
D: NA
V: TRBV6-1
CDR3: CTLSPLQVEQYF

length: 14
D: TRBD1
V: TRBV30
CDR3: CAWMTGTGEETQYF

length: 18
D: TRBD2
V: TRBV7-9
CDR3: CASSPRIAGVGSYNEQFF

length: 12
D: NA
V: TRBV5-6
CDR3: CASSLLSYEQYF

length: 12
D: NA
V: TRBV29-1
CDR3: CSVDRDTGELFF

length: 16
D: TRBD2
V: TRBV11-3
CDR3: CASSPRTREGANEQFF

length: 14
D: TRBD2
V: TRBV19
CDR3: CASRSLAGPNEQYF

length: 12
D: NA
V: TRBV5-1
CDR3: CASSLVGYEQFF

length: 15
D: NA
V: TRBV7-3
CDR3: CASSLRGSGANVLTF

length: 14
D: NA
V: TRBV2
CDR3: CASMGRGSAEGQYF

length: 15
D: NA
V: TRBV6-1
CDR3: CASRGGRSLYNEQFF

length: 15
D: NA
V: TRBV14
CDR3: CASSQTGTPPETQYF

length: 12
D: NA
V: TRBV19
CDR3: CATSDSYNEQFF

length: 13
D: NA
V: TRBV7-6
CDR3: CASSPGTPYGYTF

length: 15
D: NA
V: TRBV5-6
CDR3: CASSLQGTHSYEQYF

length: 14
D: TRBD1
V: TRBV13
CDR3: CASSPRDRSYEQYF

length: 15
D: NA
V: TRBV2
CDR3: CASSVVAGRRNEQFF

length: 15
D: TRBD2
V: TRBV2
CDR3: CASSRTSGFDNEQFF

length: 12
D: NA
V: TRBV9
CDR3: CASSESTGELFF

length: 16
D: TRBD2
V: TRBV7-2
CDR3: CASSHRLAGGGNEQFF

length: 15
D: TRBD2
V: TRBV27
CDR3: CASKEAGGPVDEQYF

length: 14
D: NA
V: TRBV6-5
CDR3: CASREGQLQETQYF

length: 14
D: TRBD2
V: TRBV29-1
CDR3: CSVDGLAGSYEQYF